This T cell receptor (beta chain) was obtained from a study of CD4+ T cells in melanoma. General observations from the study: Reportedly, melanoma neoantigen-specific CD4+ T cells showed varied differentiation states. CD8+ T cell, macrophage and B cell function reportedly correlated with neoantigen-specific CD4+ T cells.

Method: immunoSEQ multiplex PCR; TCRdb's copy keeps in-frame clones and lacks some. The sample yields roughly 11,000 clones, about 67% seen once. In this sample, this clone turned up once. The antigen is unknown. Trimming at V came to 6 bases and at J to 6 bases, leaving 3 bases not matched to a gene. CDR3 length: 12 residues. The V gene's germline CDR1 is MNHNS and CDR2 SASEGT. The TCR originated in a human donor with melanoma. The sequencing sample was made of cells from a culture (not recorded whether cultured in vitro). This rearrangement joins TRBV6-1 to TRBJ1-2; TRBD1 matches 8 bases. Written as DNA, the CDR3 is TGTGCCAGCAGGCTACAGGGGGATGGCTACACCTTC. It encodes CASRLQGDGYTF.